This paragraph reports one T cell receptor (beta chain). As yet, its antigen is unknown. In germline, CDR1 is MNHEY, CDR2 SVGAGI. Trimming cost V 4 bases and J 10 bases, with 11 bases left between them. The CDR3 length is 12 residues. Sequencing was performed with immunoSEQ multiplex PCR; in TCRdb, only in-frame clones are kept and a portion is missing. The sample consists of tens of thousands of clones, roughly 86% of them appearing once. The source of the sample is a study of OX40 agonist ivuxolimab in advanced cancers. The study, taken as a whole, reports: Partial responders dosed at 0.1-3.0 mg/kg displayed clonal expansion ranking among the lowest.

This chain connects TRBV6-5 to TRBJ2-1; no clear D. This clonotype originated in an adult with an advanced solid tumor such as melanoma, head and neck, liver or kidney cancer. Sequenced here: CD4+ or CD8+ T cells sorted from blood, sampled in a trial of the OX40 agonist ivuxolimab. CDR3 nucleotides: TGTGCCAGCAGTTCGACGGCCGGCGAGCAGTTCTTC. Its translation is CASSSTAGEQFF.